The present T cell receptor (beta chain) was sequenced within a study of blood T cells in healthy people across ages. Whole-study results and caveats: Diversity was higher, and naive CD4+ cells more numerous, in long-lived donors than in aged donors. The fall in TCR beta diversity per million T cells was roughly linear with age.

This CDR3 has 16 amino acids. Looked up from germline, CDR1 is LGHDT and CDR2 is YNNKEL (reference sequence). V dropped 3 bases and J dropped 3; count of bases not matched to a gene: 7. A second PCR, run for roughly 7 to 11 cycles, used a sample-barcoded 5' primer plus a J-beta primer mix. The template-switch adaptor was a 5' adaptor with 12 random nucleotides. It tagged each cDNA molecule. TCRdb independently ran MiXCR on the 5' RACE reads; one entry per CDR3 protein. The repertoire includes roughly 800,000 distinct CDR3 sequences, about three fifths of them detected once, and 22% sits in the top ten. Comments on this clonotype: Its antigen is unknown.

Per-sample PBMC isolation yielded at least 6.5 million cells. The rearrangement links TRBV3-1 to TRBJ2-3; 9 nucleotides match TRBD2. The TCR comes from a man aged 30 to 45 in good health. The sample comprised blood. This CDR3 is CASSHDSGGSTDTQYF. CDR3 DNA: TGTGCCAGCAGCCACGATAGCGGGGGTAGTACAGATACGCAGTATTTT.